The present TCR beta chain was sequenced within a study of T-cell reconstitution after alpha-beta-depleted transplantation in children. Findings and limits, study-wide: Some patients owed their high day-60 TCRbeta diversity to surviving recipient T cells and thymic progenitors. Several hundred graft clones that had expanded were reportedly the source of alpha-beta T cells about two months after transplant. T-cell counts and diversity at one year following transplant were attributed mainly to newly produced T cells.

There are a few counts of this clonotype. Its cognate antigen is unknown. Construction of the TCRbeta library involved unique molecular identifiers. MiXCR, applied by TCRdb to the PCR reads, yields one record per CDR3 protein. The data contain 900,000 or so distinct CDR3 sequences, about 15% of them singletons. Germline V gene data show CDR1 as SGHDT and CDR2 as YYEEEE. Trimming cost V 0 bases and J 3 bases, with 18 bases left between them. CDR3 size: 17 residues. The material was PBMCs, mostly from graft donor cells, obtained 360 days after TCRalphabeta/CD19-depleted stem cell transplant. The V and J genes are TRBV5-6 and TRBJ1-1, with a weak D call TRBD1 (5 bases). This receptor was obtained from a male patient between 10 and 17 years old who had a stem cell transplant for acute lymphoblastic leukemia, so the T cells may come from the graft donor. CDR3 region: CASSLAILRDADTEAFF. The CDR3 DNA reads as TGTGCCAGCAGCTTGGCGATCTTAAGGGACGCGGACACTGAAGCTTTCTTT.